These 2 T cell receptor beta chains were all obtained from the same sample, sequenced in a study of T and B cells in COVID-19 patients. Multiplex PCR with BIOMED2 TRB-A/B primer pools amplified TRB rearrangements. Each CDR3 protein is one row after TCRdb ran MiXCR on the multiplex PCR reads. The data contain 18,000 or so distinct CDR3 sequences, 30% to 45% of them seen just once; the ten biggest clones take up approximately 15%. Blood genomic DNA input for TRB amplification was roughly 230-550 ng. The specimen was blood. Receptors were obtained from a human donor with active COVID-19.

This clonotype turned up a few times. V and J are TRBV7-6 and TRBJ2-1; D remains unclear. This CDR3 has 14 amino acids. CDR1 is SGHVS and CDR2 is FNYEAQ in the germline V gene. Deletions cut 4 bases from V and 0 bases from J, with 7 bases between. CDR3 amino acids: CASSSQSSYNEQFF. CDR3 coding DNA: TGTGCCAGCAGCTCCCAGAGCTCCTACAATGAGCAGTTCTTC. The full variable domain, completed using reference TRBV7-6 and TRBJ2-1, is GAGVSQSPRYKVTKRGQDVALRCDPISGHVSLYWYRQALGQGPEFLTYFNYEAQQDKSGLPNDRFSAERPEGSISTLTIQRTEQRDSAMYRCASSSQSSYNEQFFGPGTRLTVL.

The CDR3 bases are TGTGCCAGCAGTTACTCGATCAGGGTTCACTCCTACGAGCAGTACTTC. Protein: CASSYSIRVHSYEQYF. The rearrangement links TRBV27 to TRBJ2-7; perhaps TRBD1 as D (5 bases). The CDR3 has 16 amino acids. CDR1 and CDR2 from the germline V gene are MNHEY and SMNVEV (reference sequence). The V end was cut by 4 bases, the J end by 0 bases, with 16 bases between.